This T cell receptor beta chain was identified during a study of blood T cell repertoires in COVID-19 (dated by TCRdb to the early 2020s). Looking at the study overall: Samples covering the acute and convalescent phases of COVID-19 were provided by collaborators in the United States, Italy and Spain. The prospective study material was composed of cDNA or gDNA derived from T cells, B-cell-depleted T cells, or PBMCs. Deeply sampled blood TCRbeta repertoires from subjects exposed to, actively infected with, or recovered from COVID-19 were included in the dataset. The repertoires were made available in a free public database intended to serve as a resource for research on the immune response to SARS-CoV-2. Samples came from the ongoing ImmuneRACE study (first 160 participants) plus 1,254 subjects from 6 global collaborators. A de-identified subject ID, COVID-19 status, age in years and sex were almost always included in the sample metadata. Where available, HLA class I and class II types were obtained from metadata supplied by the sample provider rather than from assay-based typing. The investigation overall reported the following: The quantity of clinical and demographic metadata differed by source and by participant and was supplied without curation.

Each collaborating institution followed its own protocols to collect whole blood in K2EDTA tubes. For TCRbeta analysis, collaborator samples were shipped as frozen whole blood, as isolated PBMCs, or as DNA extracted from either sample type. TCRbeta CDR3 regions were amplified from genomic DNA by means of the immunoSEQ Assay, a bias-controlled multiplex PCR. For the original study's pipeline: Nucleated cell counts per sample were estimated from amplification of reference gene primers within the assay. Sequence reads were collapsed and filtered to measure the absolute abundance of every unique TCRbeta CDR3 rearrangement. For each sample, productive Simpson clonality was calculated as the square root of Simpson's diversity index across productive rearrangements. Not all clones reach the TCRdb copy of this immuneACCESS table, which keeps in-frame sequences only. Checked studies attribute under half of the gap to unresolved V genes and leave the rest unexplained. V and J calls plus clone size are reproduced from that table; the DNA served to infer D and trimming. Across this sample there are 40,000 or so clones, with 85% seen only once. The ten largest clones capture 4% to 5% of the sample.

As encoded in the germline V gene, CDR1 is SGHRS while CDR2 is YFSETQ. From cysteine to phenylalanine, the CDR3 is 14 amino acids long. Only the CDR3 DNA stays, 42 bases, in frame from base 1. Germline trimming: 3 bases from V, 4 bases from J; junction bases outside gene matches: 6. A remark on this clone: Its antigen is not yet known. No base-level quality is on record; no much larger clone is a single base apart.

The sequenced material came from peripheral blood. The sequence is built from TRBV5-1 and TRBJ1-2; 7 central nucleotides agree with TRBD1. The TCR comes from a man aged 55 to 70 with acute or convalescent COVID-19. CDR3 sequence: CASSSEGQPYGYTF. The nucleotide sequence is TGCGCCAGCAGCTCCGAGGGACAGCCCTATGGCTACACCTTC.